Included here is one T cell receptor beta chain sequence, with context. Its antigen is unidentified. Healthy adults negative for HIV, lacking recent acute infections or vaccinations, served as donors. Those who donated, Caucasian adults without exception, all lived in Nashville, Tennessee. When replicate PCRs were run on sorted subsets, they used 150 to 250 ng DNA, about 31,000 T cell genomes. The data were produced by immunoSEQ multiplex PCR, yet TCRdb's version contains in-frame clones alone and is incomplete. The data hold some 2,500,000 clones, with more than 85% observed a single time. This entry comes from a study of shared clonotypes between healthy human individuals. Points from the study as a whole: Enrolling few donors narrowed the genetic and exposure-history diversity that was represented.

The sample consisted of naive CD4+ T cells from PBMCs. Indicated subset: CD45RA+ positively selected. The receptor's source is a man aged 18 to 35 in good health. Some clones in this sample may be carry-over from other donors' samples.

CDR3: CASNEIGYEQYF. CDR3 nucleotides: TGTGCCAGCAATGAGATTGGGTACGAGCAGTACTTC. The rearrangement joins TRBV6-1 to TRBJ2-7; no definite D call. The germline V gene has CDR1 MNHNS and CDR2 SASEGT. The V end lost 7 bases, the J end lost 4 bases, and 11 bases lay between the germline ends. The CDR3 consists of 12 residues.